This is a list of T cell receptor beta chains from one sample in a study of OX40 agonist ivuxolimab in advanced cancers. The repertoire was sequenced with immunoSEQ multiplex PCR; TCRdb's copy has only in-frame clones and lacks some. The sample has tens of thousands of clones, about four fifths seen once. The input for sequencing was CD4+ or CD8+ T cells sorted from blood, taken in a trial of the OX40 agonist ivuxolimab. These receptors originate from an adult with an advanced solid tumor such as melanoma, head and neck, liver or kidney cancer. The CDR3 runs from the conserved cysteine through the conserved F or W. The D gene is left open where the match is weak. Not all rows give a size; the values are once, few, many and, for expanded clones, a class.

D gene	clone size	V gene	J gene	CDR3 protein	CDR3 DNA
-	few	TRBV6-5	TRBJ1-2	CASSYSPGAGPNGYTF	TGTGCCAGCAGTTACTCCCCCGGGGCAGGGCCAAATGGCTACACCTTC
TRBD1	-	TRBV5-6	TRBJ1-1	CASSLGQGVAFF	TGTGCCAGCAGCCTAGGACAGGGAGTAGCTTTCTTT
TRBD1	-	TRBV12-5	TRBJ2-2	CASGPGGVFTGELFF	TGTGCTAGTGGCCCAGGGGGCGTTTTTACCGGGGAGCTGTTTTTT
TRBD1	-	TRBV4-2	TRBJ2-5	CASSQEETGVETQYF	TGTGCCAGCAGCCAAGAAGAGACAGGGGTAGAGACCCAGTACTTC
-	-	TRBV15	TRBJ1-1	CATSRDLSRVSAEAFF	TGTGCCACCAGCAGAGATCTCTCCAGGGTATCGGCTGAAGCTTTCTTT
-	-	TRBV30	TRBJ2-5	CAWGADSGQETQYF	TGTGCCTGGGGGGCGGACAGCGGTCAAGAGACCCAGTACTTC
-	-	TRBV7-6	TRBJ1-3	CASSLASGGGNTIYF	TGTGCCAGCAGCTTAGCGAGCGGAGGTGGAAACACCATATATTTT
TRBD1	-	TRBV19	TRBJ1-4	CASSKDRNNEKLFF	TGTGCCAGTAGTAAGGACAGGAATAATGAAAAACTGTTTTTT
-	-	TRBV5-1	TRBJ2-7	CASSFQTGYEQYF	TGCGCCAGCAGCTTCCAGACAGGCTACGAGCAGTACTTC
-	-	TRBV7-6	TRBJ2-1	CASSLVAVASNEQFF	TGTGCCAGCAGCTTAGTCGCGGTAGCTAGCAATGAGCAGTTCTTC
-	-	TRBV7-2	TRBJ1-2	CASSKDSWKGGYTF	TGTGCCAGCAGCAAGGACAGTTGGAAAGGGGGCTACACCTTC
-	-	TRBV7-8	TRBJ1-2	CASSSVEGYGYTF	TGTGCCAGCAGCTCCGTTGAAGGCTATGGCTACACCTTC
TRBD2	-	TRBV9	TRBJ2-7	CASSVGHLAGANEQYF	TGTGCCAGCAGCGTAGGACACCTAGCGGGAGCAAACGAGCAGTACTTC
TRBD2	-	TRBV28	TRBJ2-2	CASSRLAGLTGELFF	TGTGCCAGCAGTAGGCTAGCGGGCCTCACCGGGGAGCTGTTTTTT
-	-	TRBV19	TRBJ2-5	CASSNRVGQETQYF	TGTGCCAGTAGTAACCGGGTTGGCCAAGAGACCCAGTACTTC
TRBD2	-	TRBV19	TRBJ2-7	CASRTSGSEQYF	TGTGCCAGTCGGACTAGCGGTTCCGAGCAGTACTTC
-	-	TRBV7-9	TRBJ1-1	CASSSPRNTEAFF	TGTGCCAGCAGCTCCCCAAGGAACACTGAAGCTTTCTTT
-	once	TRBV18	TRBJ1-6	CASSEDRREGSLHF	TGTGCCAGCTCAGAAGACAGGCGCGAAGGGTCCCTCCACTTT
-	few	TRBV7-6	TRBJ2-3	CASSPRAYGGTDTQYF	TGTGCCAGCAGCCCCCGGGCCTACGGGGGCACAGATACGCAGTATTTT
-	-	TRBV27	TRBJ1-4	CASSSDGINEKLFF	TGTGCCAGCAGTTCCGACGGTATTAATGAAAAACTGTTTTTT
-	-	TRBV6-6	TRBJ2-7	CASSYSQRYEQYF	TGTGCCAGCAGTTACTCCCAAAGGTACGAGCAGTACTTC
-	-	TRBV12-5	TRBJ1-1	CASGLFGTEAFF	TGTGCTAGTGGTTTATTCGGTACTGAAGCTTTCTTT
TRBD1	-	TRBV6-5	TRBJ1-1	CASSPPGQRNTEAFF	TGTGCCAGCAGTCCCCCGGGACAGAGGAACACTGAAGCTTTCTTT
-	-	TRBV5-1	TRBJ2-7	CASSPDLYEQYF	TGCGCCAGCAGCCCGGACCTCTACGAGCAGTACTTC
-	-	TRBV6-5	TRBJ1-4	CAGRGEVNEKLFF	TGTGCCGGTCGGGGGGAAGTTAATGAAAAACTGTTTTTT
TRBD2	-	TRBV28	TRBJ2-7	CASRTSGSSYEQYF	TGTGCCAGCAGGACTAGCGGGAGTTCCTACGAGCAGTACTTC
-	-	TRBV5-1	TRBJ2-5	CASSLGGSSETQYF	TGCGCCAGCAGCTTGGGGGGTAGCAGTGAGACCCAGTACTTC
TRBD1	-	TRBV9	TRBJ2-3	CASSVRTGGADTQYF	TGTGCCAGCAGCGTACGGACAGGGGGCGCAGATACGCAGTATTTT
-	-	TRBV7-2	TRBJ2-7	CASSLDSGREQYF	TGTGCCAGCAGCTTAGACAGTGGACGCGAGCAGTACTTC
-	many	TRBV5-8	TRBJ1-4	CASSLGRMNEKLFF	TGTGCCAGCAGCCTAGGACGGATGAATGAAAAACTGTTTTTT
-	-	TRBV28	TRBJ1-1	CATIESGRWTEAFF	TGTGCCACCATAGAATCAGGGAGGTGGACTGAAGCTTTCTTT
-	-	TRBV2	TRBJ2-7	CASSTSSYEQYF	TGTGCCAGCAGTACTAGCTCCTACGAGCAGTACTTC
-	-	TRBV5-1	TRBJ1-1	CASSQTPNTEAFF	TGCGCCAGCAGCCAGACCCCGAACACTGAAGCTTTCTTT
-	-	TRBV14	TRBJ1-4	CASSQEGQPTNEKLFF	TGTGCCAGCAGCCAAGAAGGACAGCCAACTAATGAAAAACTGTTTTTT
TRBD2	-	TRBV5-1	TRBJ2-5	CASSPGTSGGVETQYF	TGCGCCAGCAGCCCGGGGACTAGCGGGGGGGTAGAGACCCAGTACTTC
-	once	TRBV18	TRBJ1-4	CASSPAGGEKLFF	TGTGCCAGCTCACCCGCGGGGGGGGAAAAACTGTTTTTT
-	once	TRBV15	TRBJ2-5	CATSRPQETQYF	TGTGCCACCAGCAGACCCCAAGAGACCCAGTACTTC
-	-	TRBV27	TRBJ1-3	CASRGESNTIYF	TGTGCCAGCAGGGGGGAAAGCAACACCATATATTTT
-	-	TRBV5-6	TRBJ1-2	CASSHPRGVYGYTF	TGTGCCAGCAGCCATCCACGAGGGGTCTATGGCTACACCTTC
TRBD1	few	TRBV5-6	TRBJ1-5	CASSLGQGSNQPQHF	TGTGCCAGCAGCTTGGGACAGGGTAGCAATCAGCCCCAGCATTTT
TRBD1	once	TRBV5-1	TRBJ1-5	CASSPRDSVHQPQHF	TGCGCCAGCAGCCCCCGGGACAGCGTCCATCAGCCCCAGCATTTT
-	once	TRBV5-1	TRBJ1-5	CASSLAGDSNQPQHF	TGCGCCAGCAGCTTGGCAGGGGATAGCAATCAGCCCCAGCATTTT
-	-	TRBV6-6	TRBJ2-1	CASSYVIDEQFF	TGTGCCAGCAGTTACGTGATCGACGAGCAGTTCTTC
-	-	TRBV12-5	TRBJ1-1	CASGALVGGMNTEAFF	TGTGCTAGTGGTGCTCTCGTGGGGGGGATGAACACTGAAGCTTTCTTT
-	-	TRBV7-2	TRBJ1-3	CASSWDLAGTIYF	TGTGCCAGCAGCTGGGATTTGGCGGGCACCATATATTTT
-	-	TRBV2	TRBJ2-5	CASSEALQGRRQETQYF	TGTGCCAGCAGTGAAGCGCTTCAGGGAAGGAGGCAAGAGACCCAGTACTTC
-	-	TRBV27	TRBJ2-3	CASRSAGGNTDTQYF	TGTGCCAGCAGGTCGGCAGGGGGGAACACAGATACGCAGTATTTT
-	-	TRBV10-3	TRBJ2-7	CAIGEPRDTGGEQYF	TGTGCCATCGGTGAGCCTAGGGACACCGGAGGCGAGCAGTACTTC
-	-	TRBV4-3	TRBJ2-3	CASSQVSQNPDTQYF	TGCGCCAGCAGCCAAGTGAGCCAGAATCCAGATACGCAGTATTTT
-	-	TRBV19	TRBJ1-4	CASRDPGRGRDEKLFF	TGTGCCAGTAGGGACCCCGGTCGGGGGCGGGATGAAAAACTGTTTTTT